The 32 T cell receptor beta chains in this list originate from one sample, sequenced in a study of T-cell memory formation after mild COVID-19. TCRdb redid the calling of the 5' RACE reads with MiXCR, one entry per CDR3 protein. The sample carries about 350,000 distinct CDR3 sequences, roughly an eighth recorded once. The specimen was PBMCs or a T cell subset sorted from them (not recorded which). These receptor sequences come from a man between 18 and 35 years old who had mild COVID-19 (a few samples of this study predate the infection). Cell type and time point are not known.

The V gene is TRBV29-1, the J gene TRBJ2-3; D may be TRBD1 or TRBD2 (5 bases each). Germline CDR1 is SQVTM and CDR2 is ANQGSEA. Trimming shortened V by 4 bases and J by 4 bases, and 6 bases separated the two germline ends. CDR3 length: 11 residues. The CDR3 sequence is CSVVGADTQYF. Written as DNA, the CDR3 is TGCAGCGTTGTGGGGGCAGATACGCAGTATTTT.

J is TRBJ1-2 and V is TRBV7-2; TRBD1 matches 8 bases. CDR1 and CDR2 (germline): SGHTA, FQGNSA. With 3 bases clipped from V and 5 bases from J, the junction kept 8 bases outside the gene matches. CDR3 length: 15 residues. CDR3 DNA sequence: TGTGCCAGCAGCTTCGACTCAACAGGGGGATATGGCTACACCTTC. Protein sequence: CASSFDSTGGYGYTF.

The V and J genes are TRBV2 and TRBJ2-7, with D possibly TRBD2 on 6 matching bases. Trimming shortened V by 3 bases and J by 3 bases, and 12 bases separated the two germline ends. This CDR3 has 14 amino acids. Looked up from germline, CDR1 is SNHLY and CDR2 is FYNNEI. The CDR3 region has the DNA TGTGCCAGCAGTGACCTAGGGGAGGTCTACGAGCAGTACGTC. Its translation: CASSDLGEVYEQYV.

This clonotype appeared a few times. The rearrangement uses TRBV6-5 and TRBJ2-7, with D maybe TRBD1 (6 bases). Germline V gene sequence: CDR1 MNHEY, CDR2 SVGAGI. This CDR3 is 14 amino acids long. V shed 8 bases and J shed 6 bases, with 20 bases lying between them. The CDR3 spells CASSQGTAGFEQYV. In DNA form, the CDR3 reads TGTGCCAGCTCGCAGGGGACGGCGGGTTTCGAGCAGTACGTC.

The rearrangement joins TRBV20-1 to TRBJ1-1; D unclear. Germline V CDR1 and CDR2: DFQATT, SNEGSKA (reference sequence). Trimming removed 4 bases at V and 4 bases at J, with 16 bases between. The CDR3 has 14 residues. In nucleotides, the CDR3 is TGCAGTGCTAAGGCAGTTTTGGTCGGCACTGAAGCTTTCTTT. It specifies CSAKAVLVGTEAFF.

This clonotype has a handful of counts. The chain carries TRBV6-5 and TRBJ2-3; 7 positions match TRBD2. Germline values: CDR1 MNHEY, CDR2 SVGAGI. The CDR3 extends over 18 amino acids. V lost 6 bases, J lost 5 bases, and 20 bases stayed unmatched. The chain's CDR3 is CASSRTPLLEGRGDTQYF. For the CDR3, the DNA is TGTGCCAGCAGCCGTACACCGCTCCTAGAGGGGAGGGGAGATACGCAGTATTTT.

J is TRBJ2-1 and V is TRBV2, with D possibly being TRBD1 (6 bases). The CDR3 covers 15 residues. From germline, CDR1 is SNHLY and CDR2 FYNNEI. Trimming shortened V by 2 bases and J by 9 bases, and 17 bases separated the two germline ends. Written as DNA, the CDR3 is TGTGCCAGCAGTGAACTTGGGCCAGCAGGGGCTGAGCAGTTCTTC. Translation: CASSELGPAGAEQFF.

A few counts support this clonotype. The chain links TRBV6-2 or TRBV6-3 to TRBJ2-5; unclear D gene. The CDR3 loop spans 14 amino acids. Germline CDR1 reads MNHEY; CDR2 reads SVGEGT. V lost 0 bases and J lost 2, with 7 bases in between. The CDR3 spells CASSYSIDQETQYF. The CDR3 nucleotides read TGTGCCAGCAGTTACTCGATAGATCAAGAGACCCAGTACTTC.

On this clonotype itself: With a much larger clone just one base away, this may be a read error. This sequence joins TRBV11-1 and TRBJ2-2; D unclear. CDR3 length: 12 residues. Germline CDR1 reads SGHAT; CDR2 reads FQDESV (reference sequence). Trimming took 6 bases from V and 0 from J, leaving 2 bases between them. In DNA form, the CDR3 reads TGTGCCAGCAGACCGAACACCGGGGAGCTGTTTTTT. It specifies CASRPNTGELFF.

The CDR3 sequence is CATSDFEGESTDTQYF. The CDR3 DNA reads as TGTGCCACCAGTGATTTTGAGGGAGAGAGCACAGATACGCAGTATTTT. V gene TRBV24-1 combines with J gene TRBJ2-3; D perhaps matches TRBD2 (5 bases). V was trimmed by 1 base and J by 0 bases, leaving 10 bases between them. From germline, CDR1 is KGHDR and CDR2 SFDVKD. The CDR3 is 16 residues long.

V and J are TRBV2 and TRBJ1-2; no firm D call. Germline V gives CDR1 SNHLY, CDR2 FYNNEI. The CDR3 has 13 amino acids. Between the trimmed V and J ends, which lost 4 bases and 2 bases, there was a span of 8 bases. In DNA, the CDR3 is TGTGCCAGCAGTGCCGAGGTGAACTATGGCTACACCTTC. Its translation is CASSAEVNYGYTF.

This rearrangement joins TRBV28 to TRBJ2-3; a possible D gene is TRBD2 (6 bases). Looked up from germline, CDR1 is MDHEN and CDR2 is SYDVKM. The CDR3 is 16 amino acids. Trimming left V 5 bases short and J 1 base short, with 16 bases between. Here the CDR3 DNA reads TGTGCCAGCAGTGTGACTAGTCTCTCGGGCACAGATACGCAGTATTTT. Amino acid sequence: CASSVTSLSGTDTQYF.

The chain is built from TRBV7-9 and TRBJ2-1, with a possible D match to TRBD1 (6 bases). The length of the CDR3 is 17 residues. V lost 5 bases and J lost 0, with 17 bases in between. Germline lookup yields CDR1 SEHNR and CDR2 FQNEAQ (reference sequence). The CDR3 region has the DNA TGTGCCAGCAGCGATATAAGAACAGGGAGCTCCTACAATGAGCAGTTCTTC. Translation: CASSDIRTGSSYNEQFF.

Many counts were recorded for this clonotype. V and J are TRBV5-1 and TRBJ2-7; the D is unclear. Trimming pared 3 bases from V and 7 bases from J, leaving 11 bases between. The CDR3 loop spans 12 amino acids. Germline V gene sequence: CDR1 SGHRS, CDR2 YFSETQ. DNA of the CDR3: TGCGCCAGCAGCTCCTTCGGTGGGGAGCAGTACTTC. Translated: CASSSFGGEQYF.

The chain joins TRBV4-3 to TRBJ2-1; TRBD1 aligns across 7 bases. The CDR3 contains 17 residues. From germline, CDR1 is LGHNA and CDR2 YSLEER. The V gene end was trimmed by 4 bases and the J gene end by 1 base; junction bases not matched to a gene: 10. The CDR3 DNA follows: TGCGCCAGCAGCCCCTTACACCGACAGGGATCCTACAATGAGCAGTTCTTC. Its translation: CASSPLHRQGSYNEQFF.

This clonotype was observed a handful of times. In DNA form, the CDR3 reads TGTGCCAGCAGCGTAGTTGGGAGCGGGGGGACGAGTGAGCAGTTCTTC. It specifies CASSVVGSGGTSEQFF. The chain uses TRBV9 and TRBJ2-1; the match to TRBD2 covers 9 bases. The CDR3 has 16 residues. J was trimmed by 9 bases and V by 0 bases; bases with no gene match: 10. In germline, CDR1 is SGDLS, CDR2 YYNGEE. The full variable domain, in which reference TRBV9 and TRBJ2-1 provide the parts outside the CDR3, is DSGVTQTPKHLITATGQRVTLRCSPRSGDLSVYWYQQSLDQGLQFLIQYYNGEERAKGNILERFSAQQFPDLHSELNLSSLELGDSALYFCASSVVGSGGTSEQFFGPGTRLTVL.

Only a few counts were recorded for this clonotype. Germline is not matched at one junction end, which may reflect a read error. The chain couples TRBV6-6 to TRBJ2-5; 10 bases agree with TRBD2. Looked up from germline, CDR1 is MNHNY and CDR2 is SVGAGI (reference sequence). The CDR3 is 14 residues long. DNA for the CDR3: TGTGCCAGCAGTTACCCTAGCGGGGGAGAGAGCCAGTACTTC. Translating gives CASSYPSGGESQYF.

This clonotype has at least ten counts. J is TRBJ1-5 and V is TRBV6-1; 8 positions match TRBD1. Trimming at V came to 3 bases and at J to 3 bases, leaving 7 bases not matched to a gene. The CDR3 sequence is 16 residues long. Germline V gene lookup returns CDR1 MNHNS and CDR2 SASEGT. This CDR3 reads CASSDPGQGANQPQHF. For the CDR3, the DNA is TGTGCCAGCAGTGACCCCGGGCAGGGGGCCAATCAGCCCCAGCATTTT.

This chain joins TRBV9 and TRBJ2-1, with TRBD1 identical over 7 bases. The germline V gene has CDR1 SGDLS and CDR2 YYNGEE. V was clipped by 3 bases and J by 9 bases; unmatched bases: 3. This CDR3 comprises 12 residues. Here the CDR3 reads CASSGNRGEQFF. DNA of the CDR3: TGTGCCAGCAGCGGAAACAGGGGTGAGCAGTTCTTC.

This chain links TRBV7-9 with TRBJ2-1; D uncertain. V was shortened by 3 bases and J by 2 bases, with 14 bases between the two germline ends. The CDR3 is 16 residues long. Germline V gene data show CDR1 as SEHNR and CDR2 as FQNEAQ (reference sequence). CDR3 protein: CASSFTRGSTYNEQFF. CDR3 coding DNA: TGTGCCAGCAGCTTTACTCGTGGGTCGACCTACAATGAGCAGTTCTTC.

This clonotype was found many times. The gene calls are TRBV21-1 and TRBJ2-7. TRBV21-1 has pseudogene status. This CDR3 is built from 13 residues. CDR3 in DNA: TGTGCCAGCAGCAAAGTTTCGTTTTACGAGCAGTACGTC. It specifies CASSKVSFYEQYV.

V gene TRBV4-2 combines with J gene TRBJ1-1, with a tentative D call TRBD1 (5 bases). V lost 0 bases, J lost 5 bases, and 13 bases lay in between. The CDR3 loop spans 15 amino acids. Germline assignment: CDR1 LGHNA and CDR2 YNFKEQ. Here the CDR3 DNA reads TGTGCCAGCAGCCAAGACCTATGGGGGAAAACTGAAGCTTTCTTT. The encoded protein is CASSQDLWGKTEAFF.

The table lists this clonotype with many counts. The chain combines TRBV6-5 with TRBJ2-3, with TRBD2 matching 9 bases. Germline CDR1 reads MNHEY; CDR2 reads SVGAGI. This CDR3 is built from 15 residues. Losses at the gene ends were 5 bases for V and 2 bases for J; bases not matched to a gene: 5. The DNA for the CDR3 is TGTGCCAGCAGTGCTAGCGGGGATACCACAGATACGCAGTATTTT. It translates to CASSASGDTTDTQYF.

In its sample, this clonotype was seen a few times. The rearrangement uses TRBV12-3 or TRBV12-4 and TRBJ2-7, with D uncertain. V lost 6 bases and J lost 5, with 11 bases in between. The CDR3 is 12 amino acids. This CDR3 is CASSNPPNEQYF. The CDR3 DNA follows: TGTGCCAGCAGCAATCCGCCCAACGAGCAGTACTTC.

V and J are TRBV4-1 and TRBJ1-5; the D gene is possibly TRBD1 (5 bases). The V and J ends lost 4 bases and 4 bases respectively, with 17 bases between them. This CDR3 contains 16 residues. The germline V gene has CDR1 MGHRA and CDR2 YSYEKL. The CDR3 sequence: CASSPLSGYPNQPQHF. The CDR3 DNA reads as TGCGCCAGCAGCCCCCTGTCAGGGTACCCAAATCAGCCCCAGCATTTT.

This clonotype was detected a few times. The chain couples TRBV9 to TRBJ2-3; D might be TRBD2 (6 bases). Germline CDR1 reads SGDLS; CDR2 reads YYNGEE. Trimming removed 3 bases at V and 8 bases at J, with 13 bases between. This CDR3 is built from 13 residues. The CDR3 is CASSDTSQGTQYF. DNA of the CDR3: TGTGCCAGCAGCGATACTAGCCAGGGTACGCAGTATTTT.

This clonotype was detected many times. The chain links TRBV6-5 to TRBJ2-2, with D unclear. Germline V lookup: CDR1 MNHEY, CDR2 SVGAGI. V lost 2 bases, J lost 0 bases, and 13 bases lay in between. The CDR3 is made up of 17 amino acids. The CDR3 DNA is TGTGCCAGCAGTTACGTCCTACGGACCGCGAACACCGGGGAGCTGTTTTTT. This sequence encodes CASSYVLRTANTGELFF.

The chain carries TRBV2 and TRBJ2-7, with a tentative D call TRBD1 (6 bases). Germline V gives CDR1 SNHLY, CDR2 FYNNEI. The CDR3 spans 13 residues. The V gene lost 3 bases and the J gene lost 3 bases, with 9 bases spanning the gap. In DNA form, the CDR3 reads TGTGCCAGCAGTGACGGACAGATCTACGAGCAGTACTTC. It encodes CASSDGQIYEQYF.

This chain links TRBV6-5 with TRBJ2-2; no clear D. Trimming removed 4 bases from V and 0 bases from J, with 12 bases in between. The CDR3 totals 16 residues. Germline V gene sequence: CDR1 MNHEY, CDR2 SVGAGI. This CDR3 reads CASSSVDTANTGELFF. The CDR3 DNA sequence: TGTGCCAGCAGTTCCGTCGACACAGCGAACACCGGGGAGCTGTTTTTT.

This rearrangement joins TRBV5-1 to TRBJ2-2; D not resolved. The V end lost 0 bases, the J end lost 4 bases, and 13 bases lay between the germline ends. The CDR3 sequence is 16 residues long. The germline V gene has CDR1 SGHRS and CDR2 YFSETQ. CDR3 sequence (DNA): TGCGCCAGCAGCTTGGATGGCGGCCCGAGCACCGGGGAGCTGTTTTTT. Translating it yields CASSLDGGPSTGELFF.

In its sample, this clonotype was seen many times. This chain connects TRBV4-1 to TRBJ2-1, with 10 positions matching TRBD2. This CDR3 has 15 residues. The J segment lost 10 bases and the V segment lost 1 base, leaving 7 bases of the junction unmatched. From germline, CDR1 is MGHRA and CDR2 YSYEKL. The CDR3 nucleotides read TGCGCCAGCAGCCAAGCGTCTAGCGGGGGTGGAGAGCAGTTCTTC. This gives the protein CASSQASSGGGEQFF.

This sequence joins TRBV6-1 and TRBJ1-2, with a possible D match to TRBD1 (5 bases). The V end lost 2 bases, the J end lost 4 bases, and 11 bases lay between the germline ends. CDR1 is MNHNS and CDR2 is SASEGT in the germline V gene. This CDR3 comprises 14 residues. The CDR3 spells CASSELGQSYGYTF. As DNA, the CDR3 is TGTGCCAGCAGTGAATTGGGGCAGAGCTATGGCTACACCTTC.